This T cell receptor (beta chain) came from a study of cytomegalovirus exposure and HLA in healthy donors. Trimming removed 3 bases at V and 5 bases at J, with 11 bases between. The CDR3 has 13 amino acids. Looked up from germline, CDR1 is SGDLS and CDR2 is YYNGEE. This clone was found once. Amplification used 60 Vbeta primers and 13 Jbeta primers. Assay: immunoSEQ multiplex PCR; the TCRdb copy retains only in-frame clones and omits some. In the table there are over 30,000 clones, about three fifths of which are singletons. The chain links TRBV9 to TRBJ2-5, with D tentatively TRBD1 (6 bases). This TCR was recovered from a man aged 50-59 years in good health and CMV-seropositive. The sequencing input was PBMCs. CDR3 sequence reads: CASSATGGETQYF. CDR3 DNA: TGTGCCAGCAGCGCGACAGGAGGCGAGACCCAGTACTTC.